This TCR beta chain comes out of a study of blood T cell repertoires in COVID-19. Study context: Sample material is recorded as cDNA or gDNA derived from T cells, B-cell-depleted T cells, or PBMCs.

Original handling: Amplified reference gene primers provided the basis for estimating nucleated cell counts. Repertoires were generated with immunoSEQ multiplex PCR, while TCRdb's copy carries only in-frame clones and drops some. The D gene and trimming were derived from the DNA, and the V and J assignments and clone size from that table. The table shows around 620,000 clones, with 70% to 90% occurring only once. The V gene end was trimmed by 2 bases and the J gene end by 5 bases; junction bases not matched to a gene: 5. Germline values: CDR1 MNHNS, CDR2 SASEGT. The CDR3 has 14 amino acids. This TCR derives from a woman younger than 30 with acute or convalescent COVID-19. Sequenced input: peripheral blood. The chain carries TRBV6-1 and TRBJ1-2; 7 bases are a match to TRBD1. CDR3 DNA sequence: TGTGCCAGCAGTGAATACAGGGGCGAGTATGGCTACACCTTC. Its protein product is CASSEYRGEYGYTF.